Following are 12 T cell receptor beta chains from one sample sequenced in a study of T cells in Graves' hyperthyroidism and ophthalmopathy. TCR beta CDR3 regions were amplified from RNA transcripts. The TCR CDR3 was amplified in a first-round RT-PCR using the HTBI primer set. TCRdb called the multiplex PCR reads again in MiXCR, with one record for every CDR3 protein. The table includes fewer than 850,000 distinct CDR3 sequences, roughly 17% detected once. Sequencing was performed on blood. These TCRs come from a man in his forties or fifties with Graves' hyperthyroidism.

This clonotype appeared many times. The V gene is TRBV7-2, the J gene TRBJ2-7, with D perhaps TRBD1 (6 bases). With 5 bases removed from V and 4 bases from J, the gap between germline ends came to 18 bases. The CDR3 sequence is 15 residues long. Germline V gene lookup returns CDR1 SGHTA and CDR2 FQGNSA. Here the CDR3 reads CASSRYRASRYEQYF. CDR3 bases: TGTGCCAGCAGCCGTTACAGGGCCTCGCGGTACGAGCAGTACTTC. The entire variable domain, with the rest obtained from reference TRBV7-2 and TRBJ2-7, is as follows: GAGVSQSPSNKVTEKGKDVELRCDPISGHTALYWYRQSLGQGLEFLIYFQGNSAPDKSGLPSDRFSAERTGGSVSTLTIQRTQQEDSAVYLCASSRYRASRYEQYFGPGTRLTVT.

The chain links TRBV19 to TRBJ2-7, with D perhaps matching TRBD1 (5 bases). V was pared by 3 bases and J by 1 base, with 10 bases between. Per the germline V gene, CDR1 is LNHDA and CDR2 is SQIVND (reference sequence). This CDR3 spans 14 amino acids. The CDR3 sequence: CASSMTEYSYEQYF. The CDR3 region has the DNA TGTGCCAGTAGTATGACAGAATATTCCTACGAGCAGTACTTC.

This clonotype has at least ten counts. The chain uses TRBV6-1 and TRBJ2-1; 7 bases map to TRBD2. Germline CDR1 is MNHNS and CDR2 is SASEGT. V was pared by 5 bases and J by 4 bases, with 11 bases of the junction left unmatched. The CDR3 runs 16 residues. As DNA, the CDR3 is TGTGCCAGCAGTATCGAAGCGGGAACCCTTTACAATGAGCAGTTCTTC. Encoded protein: CASSIEAGTLYNEQFF.

The V call is TRBV5-1, the J call TRBJ2-5; TRBD2 matches 11 bases. The CDR3 contains 16 residues. The germline CDR1 and CDR2 sequences are SGHRS and YFSETQ. With 0 bases clipped from V and 4 bases from J, the junction kept 5 bases outside the gene matches. Here the CDR3 DNA reads TGCGCCAGCAGCTTGGCGTTAGCGGGAGGGACAGAGACCCAGTACTTC. Translation gives CASSLALAGGTETQYF. Together with reference TRBV5-1 and TRBJ2-5, the CDR3 gives the full variable domain: KAGVTQTPRYLIKTRGQQVTLSCSPISGHRSVSWYQQTPGQGLQFLFEYFSETQRNKGNFPGRFSGRQFSNSRSEMNVSTLELGDSALYLCASSLALAGGTETQYFGPGTRLLVL.

The table lists this clonotype with a few counts. The J gene is TRBJ2-1, the V gene TRBV20-1; 9 bases agree with TRBD2. The CDR3 runs 14 residues. The V gene's germline CDR1 is DFQATT and CDR2 SNEGSKA (reference sequence). V lost 3 bases to trimming and J lost 4 bases; unmatched junction nucleotides: 4. In DNA form, the CDR3 reads TGCAGTGCTAGCGTAGCGGGAGCTTACAATGAGCAGTTCTTC. Amino acid sequence: CSASVAGAYNEQFF.

Remarks on this clonotype: A read error may be the cause here, since a much bigger clone is one base away. It is likely a read error, because the conserved phenylalanine at the end of the CDR3 is missing. This chain uses TRBV11-2 with TRBJ2-7; tentative D call: TRBD2 (6 bases). Deletions cut 0 bases from V and 6 bases from J, with 9 bases between. From germline, CDR1 is SGHAT and CDR2 FQNNGV. The CDR3 has 13 amino acids. This CDR3 is CASSLDGGVEQYL. Written as DNA, the CDR3 is TGTGCCAGCAGCTTAGATGGAGGGGTCGAGCAGTACCTC.

The chain has TRBV29-1 and TRBJ1-1; 9 bases fit TRBD1. Germline V gene lookup returns CDR1 SQVTM and CDR2 ANQGSEA. The CDR3 extends over 12 amino acids. The J segment lost 11 bases and the V segment lost 6 bases, leaving 10 bases of the junction unmatched. The CDR3 DNA reads TGCAGCGTACATGAAAACAGGGGGCGGGCTTTCTTT. This encodes CSVHENRGRAFF.

With respect to this clonotype: Compared with germline, one end of the junction differs, possibly owing to a read error. The V gene is TRBV28, the J gene TRBJ2-1, with TRBD2 identical over 10 bases. The length of the CDR3 is 12 residues. Germline values: CDR1 MDHEN, CDR2 SYDVKM. The CDR3 loop reads CASSFPSGRFVF. The CDR3 coding sequence is TGTGCCAGCAGTTTTCCTAGCGGGAGATTTGTCTTC.

The rearrangement joins TRBV6-2 or TRBV6-3 to TRBJ1-6, with 11 bases aligning to TRBD1. This CDR3 contains 15 residues. The J segment lost 6 bases and the V segment lost 5 bases, leaving 3 bases of the junction unmatched. Germline V gene lookup returns CDR1 MNHEY and CDR2 SVGEGT. CDR3 in amino acids: CASSPGTGGNSPLHF. The CDR3 region has the DNA TGTGCCAGCAGTCCTGGGACAGGGGGTAATTCACCCCTCCACTTT.

The chain combines TRBV20-1 with TRBJ2-7, with D maybe TRBD2 (6 bases). Germline lookup yields CDR1 DFQATT and CDR2 SNEGSKA (reference sequence). V was trimmed by 6 bases and J by 3 bases, leaving 15 bases between them. The CDR3 has 13 amino acids. For the CDR3, the DNA is TGCAGTGCAGAACGGGGACTTAACTACGAGCAGTACTTC. This codes for CSAERGLNYEQYF.

This clonotype was counted many times. This chain connects TRBV2 to TRBJ1-3; perhaps TRBD1 as D (5 bases). V was cut by 7 bases and J by 0 bases, with 10 bases left in between. The CDR3 totals 14 residues. Germline CDR1 SNHLY, CDR2 FYNNEI. CDR3 in DNA: TGTGCCAGCAAATCGACAGACTCTGGAAACACCATATATTTT. It translates to CASKSTDSGNTIYF.

A note on this clonotype: A read error may be the cause here, since a much bigger clone is one base away. J is TRBJ2-1 and V is TRBV27, with TRBD2 identical over 7 bases. The CDR3 has 15 residues. Germline loops: CDR1 MNHEY, CDR2 SMNVEV (reference sequence). The chain's CDR3 is CASSFGLADHNEQSF. The CDR3, as DNA: TGTGCCAGCAGTTTTGGGCTAGCGGACCACAATGAGCAGTCCTTC.